One and the same sample provided the 15 T cell receptor beta chains below, sequenced in a study of technical replicates of blood from a few donors. Method: immunoSEQ multiplex PCR; TCRdb's copy keeps in-frame clones and lacks some. Of some 87,000 clones in the sample, 90% to 95% are singletons; the top ten hold 0.35% to 0.45%. Sample: T cells isolated from PBMCs. Every receptor here comes from a human donor in good health.

V gene TRBV9 combines with J gene TRBJ2-2, with a weak D call TRBD2 (6 bases). This CDR3 has 13 amino acids. Germline CDR1 SGDLS, CDR2 YYNGEE. V lost 7 bases, J lost 2 bases, and 9 bases lay in between. CDR3 residues: CASEGLNTGELFF. In DNA, the CDR3 is TGTGCCAGCGAGGGACTTAACACCGGGGAGCTGTTTTTT.

In its sample, this clone was seen once. The chain couples TRBV12-2 to TRBJ1-2. TRBV12-2 is described as a pseudogene. This CDR3 is 19 amino acids long. CDR3 nucleotide sequence: TGTGCAAGTCGCTTTGAGGGGGGGACAAAAAGGGGAGAACAAGATGGCTACACCTTC. This codes for CASRFEGGTKRGEQDGYTF.

In DNA form, the CDR3 reads TGTGCCAGCAGCTCGGGACTAGCGGAAACCGGGGAGCTGTTTTTT. Protein: CASSSGLAETGELFF. The chain combines TRBV5-4 with TRBJ2-2; 11 bases match TRBD2. This CDR3 spans 15 amino acids. Losses at the gene ends were 3 bases for V and 5 bases for J; bases not matched to a gene: 3. Germline V CDR1 and CDR2: SGHNT, YYREEE (reference sequence).

The chain joins TRBV30 to TRBJ2-2; D is possibly TRBD1 (5 bases). Between the trimmed V and J ends, which lost 6 bases and 3 bases, there was a span of 11 bases. The CDR3 spans 13 residues. CDR1 GTSNPN and CDR2 SVGIG come from the germline V gene (reference sequence). CDR3 region: CACLQEHTGELFF. The CDR3 DNA follows: TGTGCCTGTCTACAGGAGCACACCGGGGAGCTGTTTTTT.

J is TRBJ2-6 and V is TRBV19, with D unresolved. The germline V and J ends were trimmed by 5 bases and 4 bases, with 9 bases remaining between them. Germline V gene lookup returns CDR1 LNHDA and CDR2 SQIVND (reference sequence). This CDR3 is 14 amino acids long. The CDR3 protein is CASSDKQGANVLTF. The CDR3 DNA reads TGTGCCAGTAGTGACAAGCAGGGGGCCAACGTCCTGACTTTC.

A few counts support this clone. The CDR3: CASSQVPGGQPQHF. The CDR3 DNA reads as TGTGCCAGCAGCCAAGTTCCGGGGGGTCAGCCCCAGCATTTT. This sequence joins TRBV4-2 and TRBJ1-5; weak D call: TRBD1 (5 bases). CDR1 LGHNA and CDR2 YNFKEQ come from the germline V gene. The CDR3 has 14 residues. Trimming took off 1 base at V and 6 bases at J, with 10 bases between the two ends.

V gene TRBV19 combines with J gene TRBJ1-3; 7 bases align to TRBD1. Germline CDR1 is LNHDA and CDR2 is SQIVND (reference sequence). Trimming took 7 bases from V and 0 from J; bases not matched to a gene: 9. CDR3 length: 16 amino acids. The CDR3 DNA reads as TGTGCCAGTAAATTGGGACAGACCGTCTCTGGAAACACCATATATTTT. It codes for CASKLGQTVSGNTIYF.

V gene TRBV18 combines with J gene TRBJ1-5; a possible D gene is TRBD1 (5 bases). The CDR3 has 15 residues. Between the trimmed V and J ends, which lost 0 bases and 1 base, there was a span of 7 bases. CDR1 is KGHSH and CDR2 is LQKENI in the germline V gene. Here the CDR3 DNA reads TGTGCCAGCTCACCACCAGGGGCGAGCAATCAGCCCCAGCATTTT. Translation: CASSPPGASNQPQHF.

This chain joins TRBV19 and TRBJ1-1; a weak D match, TRBD1 (5 bases). CDR3 length equals 16 residues. Germline V lookup: CDR1 LNHDA, CDR2 SQIVND (reference sequence). The V gene lost 3 bases and the J gene lost 0 bases, with 14 bases spanning the gap. The CDR3 coding sequence is TGTGCCAGTAGTATCCTTAGTTGGGGCCTGAACACTGAAGCTTTCTTT. Encoded protein: CASSILSWGLNTEAFF. The whole variable domain, remainder taken from reference TRBV19 and TRBJ1-1, is DGGITQSPKYLFRKEGQNVTLSCEQNLNHDAMYWYRQDPGQGLRLIYYSQIVNDFQKGDIAEGYSVSREKKESFPLTVTSAQKNPTAFYLCASSILSWGLNTEAFFGQGTRLTVV.

The chain uses TRBV29-1 and TRBJ2-5; the D gene is possibly TRBD2 (5 bases). Per germline, CDR1 SQVTM and CDR2 ANQGSEA. CDR3 length equals 11 residues. The germline V and J ends were trimmed by 4 bases and 5 bases, with 8 bases remaining between them. This CDR3 is CSVASGETQYF. The CDR3, as DNA: TGCAGCGTTGCTTCGGGGGAGACCCAGTACTTC.

V is TRBV2 and J is TRBJ1-4; the match to TRBD1 covers 10 bases. CDR1 and CDR2 from the germline V gene are SNHLY and FYNNEI. J gave up 8 bases and V 6 bases, and 3 bases lay outside the gene matches. The CDR3 consists of 13 residues. Here the CDR3 reads CASRGTGDEKLFF. CDR3 nucleotide sequence: TGTGCCAGCAGGGGGACAGGGGACGAAAAACTGTTTTTT.

The rearrangement links TRBV10-3 to TRBJ2-7, with D maybe TRBD1 (5 bases). Between the trimmed V and J ends, which lost 9 bases and 3 bases, there was a span of 12 bases. CDR3 size: 12 residues. Germline loops: CDR1 ENHRY, CDR2 SYGVKD. CDR3 residues: CAIRGGSYEQYF. In DNA, the CDR3 is TGTGCCATAAGGGGCGGAAGCTACGAGCAGTACTTC.

V usage is TRBV25-1 and J usage is TRBJ2-3, with D unresolved. The V end lost 1 base, the J end lost 8 bases, and 10 bases lay between the germline ends. The CDR3 has 13 amino acids. Germline CDR1 is MGHDK and CDR2 is SYGVNS. The CDR3, as DNA: TGTGCCAGCAGTGAATTATCAGGTGGTACGCAGTATTTT. The encoded protein is CASSELSGGTQYF.

The CDR3 is CASSKYRGHNTEAFF. CDR3 DNA: TGTGCCAGCAGTAAATACAGGGGCCATAACACTGAAGCTTTCTTT. The V gene is TRBV6-6, the J gene TRBJ1-1, with 7 bases aligning to TRBD1. This CDR3 comprises 15 residues. Germline V gives CDR1 MNHNY, CDR2 SVGAGI (reference sequence). The V segment lost 5 bases and the J segment 2 bases; nucleotides outside the gene matches: 8.

The chain carries TRBV28 and TRBJ1-5, with TRBD1 matching over 11 bases. V shed 5 bases and J 4 bases; nucleotides not matched to a gene: 13. This CDR3 is 18 amino acids long. The V gene's germline CDR1 is MDHEN and CDR2 SYDVKM. The CDR3 region is CASSPPLNRDRGNQPQHF. CDR3 coding DNA: TGTGCCAGCAGTCCACCACTTAACCGGGACAGGGGGAATCAGCCCCAGCATTTT.